This T cell receptor beta chain was identified in a study of regulatory T cells in long-lasting Graves disease. At the level of the study: Newly diagnosed Graves' patients had taken antithyroid drugs under 3 months.

The V gene end was trimmed by 1 base and the J gene end by 5 bases; junction bases not matched to a gene: 4. The CDR3 is 14 residues long. Looked up from germline, CDR1 is SEHNR and CDR2 is FQNEAQ (reference sequence). The sample's time point: newly diagnosed GD, antithyroid drugs for less than 3 months. Extracted PBMC RNA gave rise to the TCR library. For TCR beta, libraries came from iRepertoire HTBI primers and Arm-PCR of CDR3 regions. MiXCR, run by TCRdb on the multiplex PCR reads, gives a single entry per CDR3 protein. The data hold hundreds of thousands of distinct CDR3 sequences, with about 17% observed a single time. These data were also reused for a study on T cells in Graves' hyperthyroidism and ophthalmopathy. That source reports: Appearing also in blood were most of the thyroid clonotypes expanded above 0.001.

V is TRBV7-9 and J is TRBJ2-5; 7 positions match TRBD2. The source material was peripheral blood mononuclear cells (PBMCs), sampled at new diagnosis, from a patient treated with antithyroid drugs. The TCR sequence derives from a woman between 25 and 40 years old with Graves disease. The chain's CDR3 is CASSLEWTRETQYF. CDR3 DNA: TGTGCCAGCAGCTTAGAGTGGACTAGGGAGACCCAGTACTTC.